These 25 T cell receptor beta chains came from one sample sequenced in a study of blood T cell repertoires in COVID-19. TCRdb's copy holds only in-frame clones and misses some; the assay was immunoSEQ multiplex PCR. This table holds a few hundred thousand clones, about 90% found once. The sequencing sample was made of peripheral blood. Receptors originate from a woman between 18 and 30 years old who had recovered from COVID-19.

The rearrangement links TRBV6-6 to TRBJ2-7; 7 bases agree with TRBD2. Unmatched junction bases numbered 9, after V lost 7 bases and J lost 3 bases. The germline gives CDR1 MNHNY, CDR2 SVGAGI (reference sequence). The CDR3 totals 14 residues. CDR3 residues: CASTLGASGYEQYF. DNA of the CDR3: TGTGCCAGCACCCTAGGGGCTAGCGGCTACGAGCAGTACTTC.

J is TRBJ2-3 and V is TRBV10-3, with TRBD1 identical over 10 bases. This CDR3 has 14 residues. V was pared by 8 bases and J by 2 bases, with 4 bases of the junction left unmatched. Looked up from germline, CDR1 is ENHRY and CDR2 is SYGVKD. CDR3 loop: CAIGTGEPTDTQYF. The CDR3 nucleotides are TGTGCCATCGGGACAGGGGAACCCACAGATACGCAGTATTTT.

The rearrangement links TRBV12-3 or TRBV12-4 to TRBJ1-2, with D possibly TRBD1 on 6 matching bases. This CDR3 has 13 amino acids. Trimming stripped 7 bases from V and 3 bases from J, with 12 bases between. The CDR3 protein is CASIEQGYYGYTF. CDR3 bases: TGTGCCAGCATCGAGCAGGGGTACTATGGCTACACCTTC.

The genes are TRBV9 and TRBJ2-3; TRBD2 matches 8 bases. The CDR3 covers 20 residues. In germline, CDR1 is SGDLS, CDR2 YYNGEE. Germline trimming cut 3 bases from V and 0 bases from J; bases unmatched to any gene: 18. This CDR3 is CASSAPRGAGGVRSTDTQYF. The CDR3 DNA follows: TGTGCCAGCAGCGCTCCTAGAGGGGCGGGAGGAGTTCGGAGCACAGATACGCAGTATTTT.

This rearrangement joins TRBV15 to TRBJ2-7; TRBD2 matches at 9 bases. The J segment lost 2 bases and the V segment lost 6 bases, leaving 5 bases of the junction unmatched. The CDR3 has 14 amino acids. Germline values: CDR1 LNHNV, CDR2 YYDKDF (reference sequence). The CDR3 loop is CATSGLAHPYEQYF. The CDR3 DNA follows: TGTGCCACCAGTGGACTAGCGCATCCCTACGAGCAGTACTTC.

The J gene is TRBJ2-3, the V gene TRBV4-1; 10 bases map to TRBD2. J was trimmed by 5 bases and V by 4 bases; bases with no gene match: 15. Germline V gene sequence: CDR1 MGHRA, CDR2 YSYEKL. The CDR3 is 18 amino acids. CDR3: CASSPRALAGPVIDTQYF. The DNA for the CDR3 is TGCGCCAGCAGCCCCCGGGCACTAGCGGGACCAGTGATAGATACGCAGTATTTT.

The table lists this clone with a few counts. The chain recombines TRBV6-5 with TRBJ2-1; 7 bases align to TRBD2. V was clipped by 3 bases and J by 0 bases; unmatched bases: 5. This CDR3 spans 16 amino acids. Germline V CDR1 and CDR2: MNHEY, SVGAGI. CDR3 loop: CASSYNGRSSYNEQFF. As DNA, the CDR3 is TGTGCCAGCAGTTATAACGGGAGGAGCTCCTACAATGAGCAGTTCTTC.

This chain uses TRBV5-4 with TRBJ2-5; D gene uncertain. Germline V gene sequence: CDR1 SGHNT, CDR2 YYREEE (reference sequence). The CDR3 is 13 amino acids. The V and J ends lost 0 bases and 2 bases respectively, with 5 bases between them. The CDR3 region is CASSLAFQETQYF. The CDR3 region has the DNA TGTGCCAGCAGCTTGGCTTTTCAAGAGACCCAGTACTTC.

The chain joins TRBV9 to TRBJ2-2; 12 bases fit TRBD2. The CDR3 contains 18 residues. The germline gives CDR1 SGDLS, CDR2 YYNGEE. J gave up 3 bases and V 1 base, and 7 bases lay outside the gene matches. The CDR3 loop is CASSVKQLAGGHTGELFF. The CDR3 DNA reads as TGTGCCAGCAGCGTAAAACAACTAGCGGGAGGACACACCGGGGAGCTGTTTTTT.

The rearrangement links TRBV29-1 to TRBJ2-5; 7 positions agree with TRBD1. The V gene's germline CDR1 is SQVTM and CDR2 ANQGSEA. V lost 3 bases, J lost 10 bases, and 8 bases stayed unmatched. CDR3 length equals 12 residues. CDR3 sequence (DNA): TGCAGCGTTGACCTTGACAGGGCTGACCAGTACTTC. Its translation: CSVDLDRADQYF.

This chain connects TRBV30 to TRBJ1-1; D remains unclear. The CDR3 spans 14 residues. V was cut by 0 bases and J by 0 bases, with 8 bases left in between. CDR1 is GTSNPN, CDR2 SVGIG, per germline (reference sequence). In nucleotides, the CDR3 is TGTGCCTGGAGTGTCGGGATTATGAACACTGAAGCTTTCTTT. Residues: CAWSVGIMNTEAFF.

This clone appeared a single time. The chain has TRBV6-6 and TRBJ2-7; 7 bases agree with TRBD1. V trimming: 5 bases; J trimming: 6 bases; junction bases outside the gene matches: 13. Germline V lookup: CDR1 MNHNY, CDR2 SVGAGI (reference sequence). This CDR3 contains 15 residues. As DNA, the CDR3 is TGTGCCAGCAGTAAGACAGGGATAAACGTTGCCGAGCAGTACTTC. Its translation is CASSKTGINVAEQYF.

The CDR3 is CAWSGPGNTEAFF. CDR3 in DNA: TGTGCCTGGAGTGGGCCAGGGAACACTGAAGCTTTCTTT. This chain links TRBV30 with TRBJ1-1; no clear D. V was clipped by 1 base and J by 1 base, with 7 bases between them. The CDR3 consists of 13 residues. Germline V gives CDR1 GTSNPN, CDR2 SVGIG (reference sequence). Full variable domain (missing parts from reference TRBV30 and TRBJ1-1): SQTIHQWPATLVQPVGSPLSLECTVEGTSNPNLYWYRQAAGRGLQLLFYSVGIGQISSEVPQNLSASRPQDRQFILSSKKLLLSDSGFYLCAWSGPGNTEAFFGQGTRLTVV.

The chain recombines TRBV25-1 with TRBJ2-7, with unresolved D. V lost 3 bases to trimming and J lost 0 bases, with 12 bases between them. CDR3 size: 15 residues. The germline V gene has CDR1 MGHDK and CDR2 SYGVNS. The CDR3 bases are TGTGCCAGCAGTGAGAAAAGGAGTAGCTCCTACGAGCAGTACTTC. Its protein is CASSEKRSSSYEQYF.

V usage is TRBV3-1 (or the pseudogene TRBV3-2) and J usage is TRBJ1-2; D gene ambiguous. The CDR3 has 16 amino acids. CDR1 is LGHDT and CDR2 is YNNKEL in the germline V gene (reference sequence). With 4 bases removed from V and 4 bases from J, the gap between germline ends came to 19 bases. CDR3 DNA sequence: TGTGCCAGCAGCCGGCGACATGTAGGTGAGGGCTATGGCTACACCTTC. Translation gives CASSRRHVGEGYGYTF.

CDR3 nucleotide sequence: TGTGCCACCGGGGACCGGACAGGGGTTCCCGGGGAGCTGTTTTTT. Translating gives CATGDRTGVPGELFF. J is TRBJ2-2 and V is TRBV3-1 (or the pseudogene TRBV3-2); 9 nucleotides agree with TRBD1. V shed 10 bases, J shed 6 bases, and the junction held 12 bases outside the gene matches. Germline lookup yields CDR1 LGHDT and CDR2 YNNKEL (reference sequence). CDR3 size: 15 residues.

The J gene is TRBJ2-7, the V gene TRBV27; D perhaps matches TRBD2 (5 bases). CDR1 is MNHEY and CDR2 is SMNVEV in the germline V gene (reference sequence). The ends were cut back, 2 bases at V and 2 bases at J, with 13 bases in the middle. The CDR3 extends over 15 amino acids. The DNA for the CDR3 is TGTGCCAGCAGTTTAACGGCGGGTTATACCTACGAGCAGTACTTC. Encoded protein: CASSLTAGYTYEQYF.

The chain is built from TRBV7-8 and TRBJ2-3, with D possibly TRBD2 on 5 matching bases. The CDR3 loop spans 17 amino acids. The V and J ends lost 1 base and 3 bases respectively, with 17 bases between them. CDR1 is SGHVS and CDR2 is FQNEAQ in the germline V gene. CDR3 nucleotide sequence: TGTGCCAGCAGCTTAGAAATAGGAGGTTTAGGGACAGATACGCAGTATTTT. As protein: CASSLEIGGLGTDTQYF.

In its sample, this clone was seen a few times. The chain couples TRBV6-2 or TRBV6-3 to TRBJ2-7, with TRBD1 matching 7 bases. CDR1 MNHEY and CDR2 SVGEGT come from the germline V gene. This CDR3 is 16 amino acids long. The V segment lost 0 bases and the J segment 3 bases; nucleotides outside the gene matches: 8. The DNA of the CDR3 is TGTGCCAGCAGTTACTCACCCTTTGGACAGGTCTACGAGCAGTACTTC. Translating it yields CASSYSPFGQVYEQYF.

The V and J genes are TRBV29-1 and TRBJ2-7, with D perhaps matching TRBD2 (5 bases). This CDR3 region has 18 residues. The germline gives CDR1 SQVTM, CDR2 ANQGSEA. V was pared by 0 bases and J by 1 base, with 22 bases between. CDR3 nucleotides: TGCAGCGTTGAAGATTACGGCTCCCGGTACAGCGGATCCTACGAGCAGTACTTC. Its protein product is CSVEDYGSRYSGSYEQYF.

The rearrangement links TRBV5-1 to TRBJ2-5; D is perhaps TRBD2 (6 bases). The CDR3 contains 14 residues. CDR1 is SGHRS, CDR2 YFSETQ, per germline. Between the trimmed V and J ends, which lost 5 bases and 3 bases, there was a span of 14 bases. CDR3 region: CASSSGTAEETQYF. CDR3 nucleotide sequence: TGCGCCAGCAGTTCCGGGACTGCGGAAGAGACCCAGTACTTC. The full variable domain, rest sourced from reference TRBV5-1 and TRBJ2-5, is KAGVTQTPRYLIKTRGQQVTLSCSPISGHRSVSWYQQTPGQGLQFLFEYFSETQRNKGNFPGRFSGRQFSNSRSEMNVSTLELGDSALYLCASSSGTAEETQYFGPGTRLLVL.

The V call is TRBV27, the J call TRBJ1-1; no reliable D call. V shed 0 bases and J shed 11 bases, with 13 bases lying between them. Looked up from germline, CDR1 is MNHEY and CDR2 is SMNVEV (reference sequence). This CDR3 region has 13 residues. This chain's CDR3 is CASSLSYSMGAFF. The CDR3 DNA reads TGTGCCAGCAGTTTATCTTACTCGATGGGCGCTTTCTTT.

This chain uses TRBV19 with TRBJ2-4; 7 positions match TRBD1. Per germline, CDR1 LNHDA and CDR2 SQIVND (reference sequence). CDR3 length: 15 residues. V shed 3 bases, J shed 0 bases, and the junction held 2 bases outside the gene matches. This chain's CDR3 is CASSMRTGAKNIQYF. In DNA, the CDR3 is TGTGCCAGTAGTATGAGGACAGGAGCCAAAAACATTCAGTACTTC.

The chain carries TRBV5-1 and TRBJ1-1; no definite D call. CDR3 size: 14 residues. Germline CDR1 reads SGHRS; CDR2 reads YFSETQ. V was shortened by 0 bases and J by 7 bases, with 13 bases between the two germline ends. The CDR3 reads CASSLGGEGGEAFF. The CDR3 nucleotides are TGCGCCAGCAGCTTGGGTGGGGAGGGAGGTGAAGCTTTCTTT. Full variable domain (remainder filled in from reference TRBV5-1 and TRBJ1-1): KAGVTQTPRYLIKTRGQQVTLSCSPISGHRSVSWYQQTPGQGLQFLFEYFSETQRNKGNFPGRFSGRQFSNSRSEMNVSTLELGDSALYLCASSLGGEGGEAFFGQGTRLTVV.

This clone was picked up one time. The sample has other DNA sequences that encode this CDR3 too. The chain couples TRBV6-6 to TRBJ2-7; the match to TRBD1 covers 8 bases. The CDR3 has 14 residues. V shed 0 bases, J shed 4 bases, and the junction held 2 bases outside the gene matches. Looked up from germline, CDR1 is MNHNY and CDR2 is SVGAGI (reference sequence). CDR3 DNA: TGTGCCAGCAGTTACTCTACAGGGGGGTACGAGCAGTACTTC. The encoded protein is CASSYSTGGYEQYF.